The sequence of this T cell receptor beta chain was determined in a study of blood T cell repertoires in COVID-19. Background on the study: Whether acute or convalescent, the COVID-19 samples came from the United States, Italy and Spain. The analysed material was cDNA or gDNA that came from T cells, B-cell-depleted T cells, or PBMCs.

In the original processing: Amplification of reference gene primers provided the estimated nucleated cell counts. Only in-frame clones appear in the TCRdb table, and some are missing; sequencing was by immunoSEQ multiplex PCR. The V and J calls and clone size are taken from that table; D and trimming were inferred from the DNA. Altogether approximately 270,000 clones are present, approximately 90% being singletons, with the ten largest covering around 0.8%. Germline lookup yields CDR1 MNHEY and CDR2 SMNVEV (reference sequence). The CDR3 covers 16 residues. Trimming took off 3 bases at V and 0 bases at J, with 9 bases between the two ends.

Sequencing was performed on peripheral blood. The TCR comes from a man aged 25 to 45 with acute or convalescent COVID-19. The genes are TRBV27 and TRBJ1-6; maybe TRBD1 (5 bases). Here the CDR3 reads CASSFRQGSYNSPLHF. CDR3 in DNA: TGTGCCAGCAGTTTCCGGCAGGGCTCCTATAATTCACCCCTCCACTTT.